This entry concerns a single TCR beta chain. Looked up from germline, CDR1 is SGDLS and CDR2 is YYNGEE. Trimming at V came to 2 bases and at J to 2 bases, leaving 3 bases not matched to a gene. There are 15 residues in the CDR3. Only in-frame clones appear in the TCRdb table, and some are missing; sequencing was by immunoSEQ multiplex PCR. The table records over 300,000 clones, approximately 90% of them present only once. The data were taken from a study of blood T cell repertoires in COVID-19. Study overall: Sample material is recorded as cDNA or gDNA derived from T cells, B-cell-depleted T cells, or PBMCs.

The source material was PBMCs or T cells enriched from blood (not recorded which). The chain carries TRBV9 and TRBJ2-3; 9 nucleotides match TRBD1. This sequence originates from a woman aged 18-30 years who had recovered from COVID-19. CDR3 nucleotide sequence: TGTGCCAGCAGCGTCCGGGACAGGGACACAGATACGCAGTATTTT. It encodes CASSVRDRDTDTQYF.